The 20 T cell receptor beta chains reported below all come from one sample, sequenced in a study of CXCR3-negative and CXCR3-positive naive CD8 T cells. Study-level results: CXCR3-negative naive cells had less hydrophobic TRB CDR3s than did CXCR3-positive naive cells.

Their target antigens are unknown. Carrying UMI labels, the TRB cDNA libraries were prepared through 5' RACE. TCRdb re-called the 5' RACE reads and catalogs CDR3 proteins one per entry, DNA excluded. The data show around 60,000 distinct CDR3 sequences, and the top ten clones hold more than 0.5%. Sequencing used naive CXCR3+ CD8+ T cells from blood. Subset defined: CD45RO-CCR7+CD27+CD95- naive CD8+ T cells expressing CXCR3 (TNR3+). Receptors originate from a human donor in good health. Some clones in this sample may be carry-over from other donors' samples.

CDR3 residues: CASSPGAGDGYTF. The J gene is TRBJ1-2, the V gene TRBV7-9; absent DNA, TCRdb's TRBD1 call cannot be checked. The germline V gene encodes CDR1 SEHNR and CDR2 FQNEAQ (reference sequence). This CDR3 comprises 13 residues.

J is TRBJ2-3 and V is TRBV2; with no DNA, the TCRdb D assignment of TRBD2 cannot be verified. The CDR3 is 18 amino acids. CDR1 and CDR2 (germline): SNHLY, FYNNEI. The CDR3 is CASSVEDYLSLFGDTQYF.

The chain uses TRBV29-1 and TRBJ2-1; as DNA is missing, the TRBD1 call by TCRdb cannot be tested. The CDR3 spans 12 residues. Looked up from germline, CDR1 is SQVTM and CDR2 is ANQGSEA. CDR3 amino acids: CSVDQGKDEQFF.

V gene TRBV20-1 combines with J gene TRBJ2-2. Germline CDR1 and CDR2: DFQATT and SNEGSKA (reference sequence). The CDR3 contains 13 residues. The chain's CDR3 is CSASGVNTGELFF.

V gene TRBV5-1 combines with J gene TRBJ2-7; TCRdb's D call of TRBD1 is untestable without DNA. The CDR3 is 19 amino acids. Germline CDR1 reads SGHRS; CDR2 reads YFSETQ. The CDR3 here is CASSSSQGPLTETTYEQYF.

The V call is TRBV20-1, the J call TRBJ2-7. Per the germline V gene, CDR1 is DFQATT and CDR2 is SNEGSKA (reference sequence). The CDR3 covers 13 residues. Here the CDR3 reads CSARDLNAHEQYF.

The chain joins TRBV7-2 to TRBJ1-1. This CDR3 is built from 15 residues. Germline loops: CDR1 SGHTA, CDR2 FQGNSA. CDR3 residues: CASSFFEEGITEAFF.

The CDR3 sequence is CASSYLGQSSYEQYF. The V call is TRBV7-2, the J call TRBJ2-7; TCRdb selects TRBD1, and the lack of DNA leaves this call unchecked. The CDR3 covers 15 residues. In germline, CDR1 is SGHTA, CDR2 FQGNSA. Full variable domain (rest looked up from reference TRBV7-2 and TRBJ2-7): GAGVSQSPSNKVTEKGKDVELRCDPISGHTALYWYRQSLGQGLEFLIYFQGNSAPDKSGLPSDRFSAERTGGSVSTLTIQRTQQEDSAVYLCASSYLGQSSYEQYFGPGTRLTVT.

The rearrangement uses TRBV7-9 and TRBJ1-5; TCRdb gives TRBD1 as the D gene, but with no DNA this cannot be confirmed. CDR3 length: 14 residues. The germline V gene has CDR1 SEHNR and CDR2 FQNEAQ (reference sequence). The CDR3 loop is CASSPGQLNQPQHF.

V is TRBV14 and J is TRBJ2-1; the TCRdb D gene call, TRBD2, has no DNA to confirm it. The CDR3 covers 14 residues. Per the germline V gene, CDR1 is SGHDN and CDR2 is FVKESK. The CDR3 spells CASSLLTGTQEQFF.

The rearrangement uses TRBV7-2 and TRBJ2-7. CDR1 is SGHTA and CDR2 is FQGNSA in the germline V gene. This CDR3 is 11 amino acids long. The CDR3 protein is CASSPSDEQYF. The full variable domain, its missing parts supplied by reference TRBV7-2 and TRBJ2-7, is GAGVSQSPSNKVTEKGKDVELRCDPISGHTALYWYRQSLGQGLEFLIYFQGNSAPDKSGLPSDRFSAERTGGSVSTLTIQRTQQEDSAVYLCASSPSDEQYFGPGTRLTVT.

CDR3 sequence: CSARDEQEPLPYNSPLHF. The V call is TRBV20-1, the J call TRBJ1-6. The CDR3 runs to 18 residues. Germline CDR1 and CDR2: DFQATT and SNEGSKA (reference sequence).

This chain connects TRBV24-1 to TRBJ2-1; TCRdb gives TRBD2 as the D gene, but with no DNA this cannot be confirmed. There are 16 residues in the CDR3. From germline, CDR1 is KGHDR and CDR2 SFDVKD. CDR3 sequence reads: CATSDLTSGRGNEQFF.

The chain uses TRBV19 and TRBJ1-2; the D call of TRBD1 rests on TCRdb alone, since no DNA is present to check it. This CDR3 region has 16 residues. CDR1 and CDR2 (germline): LNHDA, SQIVND (reference sequence). The chain's CDR3 is CATIPFGGQPLGGYTF.

The genes are TRBV4-2 and TRBJ1-2; TCRdb reports TRBD1, a call that lacks DNA to check it against. The CDR3 length is 16 residues. CDR1 is LGHNA, CDR2 YNFKEQ, per germline. The CDR3 loop reads CASSQVPTGGNYGYTF.

This chain links TRBV6-4 with TRBJ2-3; absent DNA, TCRdb's TRBD2 call cannot be checked. The CDR3 sequence is 16 residues long. Germline assignment: CDR1 MRHNA and CDR2 SNTAGT. The CDR3 region is CASSDSGAGGADTQYF.

The chain is built from TRBV4-3 and TRBJ2-5; there is no DNA to check the TCRdb D call of TRBD1. The CDR3 loop spans 15 amino acids. CDR1 is LGHNA and CDR2 is YSLEER in the germline V gene. This chain's CDR3 is CASSKGGSGQETQYF.

The genes are TRBV7-2 and TRBJ2-2; the TCRdb D gene call, TRBD2, has no DNA to confirm it. Looked up from germline, CDR1 is SGHTA and CDR2 is FQGNSA. CDR3 length equals 14 residues. The CDR3 spells CASRTTSLAGELFF.

The rearrangement joins TRBV7-6 to TRBJ2-1; TCRdb lists TRBD1, though no DNA is available to test this call. The germline CDR1 and CDR2 sequences are SGHVS and FNYEAQ. This CDR3 comprises 15 residues. CDR3 residues: CASSTPGQTYNEQFF. Using reference TRBV7-6 and TRBJ2-1 for the parts outside the CDR3, the full variable domain is GAGVSQSPRYKVTKRGQDVALRCDPISGHVSLYWYRQALGQGPEFLTYFNYEAQQDKSGLPNDRFSAERPEGSISTLTIQRTEQRDSAMYRCASSTPGQTYNEQFFGPGTRLTVL.

The chain combines TRBV10-3 with TRBJ2-2; TCRdb indicates TRBD1, and absent DNA this call remains unverified. The CDR3 has 14 amino acids. CDR1 ENHRY and CDR2 SYGVKD come from the germline V gene. The CDR3 is CAISATGTTGELFF.